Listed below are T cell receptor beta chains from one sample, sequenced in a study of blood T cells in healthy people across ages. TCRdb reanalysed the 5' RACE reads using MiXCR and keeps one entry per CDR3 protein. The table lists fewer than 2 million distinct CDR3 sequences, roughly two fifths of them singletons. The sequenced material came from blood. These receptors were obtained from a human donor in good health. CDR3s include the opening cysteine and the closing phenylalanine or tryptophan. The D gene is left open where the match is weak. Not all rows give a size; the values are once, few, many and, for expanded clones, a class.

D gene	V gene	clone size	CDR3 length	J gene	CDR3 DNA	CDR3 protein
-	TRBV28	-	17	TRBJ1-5	TGTGCCAGCAGTTTTTCGGGGGCGCGGAAAAGCAATCAGCCCCAGCATTTT	CASSFSGARKSNQPQHF
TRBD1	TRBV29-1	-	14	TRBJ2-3	TGCAGCGTTGCCCCCCCGGACAGGCCAGATACGCAGTATTTT	CSVAPPDRPDTQYF
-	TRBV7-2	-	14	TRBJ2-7	TGTGCCAGCAGCTTGGTGGTTAGCTCCTACGAGCAGTACTTC	CASSLVVSSYEQYF
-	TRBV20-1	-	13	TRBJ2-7	TGCAGTGCTAGGGCAGAAGTTATCTACGAGCAGTACTTC	CSARAEVIYEQYF
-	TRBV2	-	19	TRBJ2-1	TGTGCCAGCAGTGAAAGTCGCGTCGGAGACCCGCCTAGCTACAATGAGCAGTTCTTC	CASSESRVGDPPSYNEQFF
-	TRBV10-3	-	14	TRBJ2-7	TGTGCCATCAGTCCAACGGGACCGGACTACGAGCAGTACTTC	CAISPTGPDYEQYF
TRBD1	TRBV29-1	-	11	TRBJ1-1	TGCAGCGTTGACACAGGGGGGGGAGCTTTATTT	CSVDTGGGALF
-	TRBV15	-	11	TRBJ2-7	TGTGCCACCAGCTCCACAGGCGAGCAGTACTTC	CATSSTGEQYF
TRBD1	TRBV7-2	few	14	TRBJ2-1	TGTGCCAGCAGCTTAGAGACAGGGTACAATGAGCAGTTCTTC	CASSLETGYNEQFF
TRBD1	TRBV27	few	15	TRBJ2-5	TGTGCCAGCAGTTCCCCGGGACAGGGGAAAGAGACCCAGTACTTC	CASSSPGQGKETQYF
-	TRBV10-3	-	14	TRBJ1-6	TGTGCCATCAGTGAGTCCTTTCGGGCCTCGCCCCTCCACTTT	CAISESFRASPLHF
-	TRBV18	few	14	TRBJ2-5	TGTGCCAGCTCACCAAACAGACTCCAAGAGACCCAGTACTTC	CASSPNRLQETQYF
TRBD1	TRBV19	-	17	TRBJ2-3	TGTGCCAGTAGTCCCTCAACAGGGGTCAGCCTCACAGATACGCAGTATTTT	CASSPSTGVSLTDTQYF
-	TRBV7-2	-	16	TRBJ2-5	TGTGCCAGCAGTCTTGAATGGCCTAGCCGGCAAGAGACCCAGTACTTC	CASSLEWPSRQETQYF
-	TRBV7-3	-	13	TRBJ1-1	TGTGCCAGCAGCTTAACGTTATCGGCTGAAGCTTTCTTT	CASSLTLSAEAFF
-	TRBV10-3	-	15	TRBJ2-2	TGTGCCATCAGAGAACTGGGGGCGGACACCGGGGAGCTGTTTTTT	CAIRELGADTGELFF
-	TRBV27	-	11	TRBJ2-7	TGTGTTTGTGGGGCGTCGTACGAGCAGTACTTC	CVCGASYEQYF
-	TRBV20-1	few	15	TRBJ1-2	TGCAGTGCTATCCCTGATTTAAGTCCTCACGATGGCTACACCTTC	CSAIPDLSPHDGYTF
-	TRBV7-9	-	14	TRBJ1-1	TGTGCCAGCAGTTTCGTCACCAGGGGAACTGAAGCTTTCTTT	CASSFVTRGTEAFF
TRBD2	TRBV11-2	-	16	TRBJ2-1	TGTGCCAGCAGCCCGACTAGCGGGGGGGCTAGCAATGAGCAGTTCTTC	CASSPTSGGASNEQFF
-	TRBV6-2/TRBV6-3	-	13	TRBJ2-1	TGTGCCAGCAGTTACTCGCGGACTTATGAGCAGTTCTTC	CASSYSRTYEQFF
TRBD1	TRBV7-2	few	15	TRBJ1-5	TGTGCCAGCAGCGCCGACAGGGCTGGCAATCAGCCCCAGCATTTT	CASSADRAGNQPQHF
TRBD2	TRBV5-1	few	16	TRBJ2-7	TGCGCCAGCAGCACCGGAACAGGCGGGGGTTATTACGAGCAGTACTTC	CASSTGTGGGYYEQYF
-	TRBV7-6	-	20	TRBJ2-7	TGTGCCAGCAGCTTAGTACTAGGCGAATCAAGGGACGCATCCTCCTACGAGCAGTACTTC	CASSLVLGESRDASSYEQYF
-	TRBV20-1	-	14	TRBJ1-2	TGCAGTGCTCTAGACCCCAGGCAAAACTATGGCTACACCTTC	CSALDPRQNYGYTF
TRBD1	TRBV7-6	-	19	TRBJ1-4	TGTGCCAGCAGCCCGTACGCACCTTTACAGGGGGCGTTTGATGAAAAACTGTTTTTT	CASSPYAPLQGAFDEKLFF
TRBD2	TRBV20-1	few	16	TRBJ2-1	TGCAGTGCTAGAGATGACCCAGCGGGGGCCTACAATGAGCAGTTCTTC	CSARDDPAGAYNEQFF
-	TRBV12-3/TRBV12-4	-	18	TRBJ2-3	TGTGCCAGCAGTCCAGGCTTAGGTCTGGGGGCGCCGGCAGATGCGCAGTATTTT	CASSPGLGLGAPADAQYF
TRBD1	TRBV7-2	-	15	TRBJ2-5	TGTGCCAGCAGCTTAGCCGGCTGGACAGGGGAGACCCAGTACTTC	CASSLAGWTGETQYF
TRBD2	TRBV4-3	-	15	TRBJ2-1	TGCGCCAGCAGCCAAGATGGGCGGGGGGCAAATGAGCAGTTCTTC	CASSQDGRGANEQFF
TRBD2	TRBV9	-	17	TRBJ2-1	TGTGCCAGCAGCCTCTCCCCCCAGCGGGGGTCTTACAATGAGCAGTTCTTC	CASSLSPQRGSYNEQFF
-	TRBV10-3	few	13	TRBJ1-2	TGTGCCATCAGTGAGGTTCTTAACTATGGCTACACCTTC	CAISEVLNYGYTF
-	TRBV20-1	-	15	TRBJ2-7	TGCAGTGCTAGAGAGACGACTAGGGCCGCCTACGAGCAGTACTTC	CSARETTRAAYEQYF
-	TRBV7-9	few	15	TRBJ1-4	TGTGCCGGCAGTTCATGGGGAGCAACTAATGAAAAACTGTTTTTT	CAGSSWGATNEKLFF
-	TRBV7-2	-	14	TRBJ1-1	TGTGCCAGCAGTTACGAGCGGGAGTTGAATTTCGCTTTCTTT	CASSYERELNFAFF
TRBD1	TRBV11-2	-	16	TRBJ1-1	TGTGCCAGCAGCTTATGGGGCAGGGGGCAAGGGACTGAAGCTTTCTTT	CASSLWGRGQGTEAFF
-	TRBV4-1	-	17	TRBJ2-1	TGCGCCAGCAGCCCGGGGGTCTTCTTTTTCTCCTACAATGAGCAGTTCTTC	CASSPGVFFFSYNEQFF
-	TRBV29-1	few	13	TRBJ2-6	TGCAGCGGCCGTAACTCTGGGGCCAACGTCCTGACTTTC	CSGRNSGANVLTF
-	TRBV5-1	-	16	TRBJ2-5	TGCGCCAGCAGCTTGGGCTGGGGGTCCCCAATGGAGACCCAGTACTTC	CASSLGWGSPMETQYF
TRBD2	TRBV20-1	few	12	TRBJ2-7	TGCAGTGCTGCCTGGACTAGCGCCGAGCAGTACTTC	CSAAWTSAEQYF
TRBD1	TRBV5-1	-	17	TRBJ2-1	TGCGCCAGCAGGGTCCCCTACAGGGGCGCCTTCTACAATGAGCAGTTCTTC	CASRVPYRGAFYNEQFF
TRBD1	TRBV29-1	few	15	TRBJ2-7	TGCAGCGTTGAAACGGGACAGGCCCCCTCCTACGAGCAGTACTTC	CSVETGQAPSYEQYF
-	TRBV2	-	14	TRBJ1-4	TGTGCCAGCAGTGACCCGGGACCTAATGAAAAACTGTTTTTT	CASSDPGPNEKLFF
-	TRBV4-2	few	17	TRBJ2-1	TGTGCCAGCAGCCAACGTTCAGGTTTCGGGGATTGGAATGAGCAGTTCTTC	CASSQRSGFGDWNEQFF
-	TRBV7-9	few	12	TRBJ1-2	TGTGCCAGCAGCGAACAGGCCTATGGCTACACCTTC	CASSEQAYGYTF
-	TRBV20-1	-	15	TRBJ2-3	TGCAGTGCTCAGAGCGGAGCATCTAGCACAGATACGCAGTATTTT	CSAQSGASSTDTQYF
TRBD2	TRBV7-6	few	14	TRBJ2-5	TGTGCCAGCAGCCCCGGGGTAGCGGGTAAGACCCAGTACTTC	CASSPGVAGKTQYF
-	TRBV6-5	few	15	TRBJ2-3	TGTGCCAGCAGGCCGTTGCAGGCCATTGAGGATACGCAGTATTTT	CASRPLQAIEDTQYF
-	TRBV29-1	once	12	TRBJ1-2	TGCAGCGTTGAAAACAGAATCTATGGCTACACCTTC	CSVENRIYGYTF
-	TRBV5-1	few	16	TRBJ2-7	TGCGCCAGCAGCCTGGTCTGGGGGCACGAGTCCTACGAGCAGTACTTC	CASSLVWGHESYEQYF
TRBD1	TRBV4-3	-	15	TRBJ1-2	TGCGCCAGCAGCCAAGATAGGACAGGGCTTTTTGGCTACACCTTC	CASSQDRTGLFGYTF
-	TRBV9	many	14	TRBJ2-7	TGTGCCAGCAGCGTAGGGGGGGCTACCTACGAGCAGTACTTC	CASSVGGATYEQYF
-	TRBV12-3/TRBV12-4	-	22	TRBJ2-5	TGTGCCAGCAGTTCCCGGGGAAGCGGTGTCGACCCCGGGTGGATAGTACAAGAGACCCAGTACTTC	CASSSRGSGVDPGWIVQETQYF
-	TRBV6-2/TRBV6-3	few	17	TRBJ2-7	TGTGCCAGCAGTGCTTCCGTCTACAGGGATGGGACCTACGAGCAGTACTTC	CASSASVYRDGTYEQYF
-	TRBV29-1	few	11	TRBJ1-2	TGCAGCGTCTGGACATCGTTCGGCTACACCTTC	CSVWTSFGYTF
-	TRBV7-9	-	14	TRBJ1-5	TGTGCCAGCAGCTTAACAGATGGGGGTCAGCCCCAGCATTTT	CASSLTDGGQPQHF